The clone carrying this T cell receptor beta chain was seen many times. Its antigen remains unidentified. Stated time point: newly diagnosed GD, antithyroid drugs for less than 3 months. The TCR library used RNA extracted from PBMCs. The authors built TCR beta libraries using iRepertoire HTBI primers and Arm-PCR of CDR3 regions. MiXCR, applied by TCRdb to the multiplex PCR reads, yields one record per CDR3 protein. This sample has about 540,000 distinct CDR3 sequences, with 13% found just once. These data originate in a study of regulatory T cells in long-lasting Graves disease. Study-level findings and limits: It was possible that the small sample size reduced accuracy. Persistent patients shared thousands of public clonotypes among themselves. Newly diagnosed patients shared fewer, at around 970.

The germline CDR1 and CDR2 sequences are LNHNV and YYDKDF (reference sequence). V shed 7 bases and J shed 0 bases, with 9 bases lying between them. This CDR3 is built from 13 residues. These data are also associated with another study on T cells in Graves' hyperthyroidism and ophthalmopathy. From that study: Graves' hyperthyroidism without ophthalmopathy progression within 18 months was termed stable. Uncontrolled infection, other autoimmune disease, pregnancy or lactation led to exclusion.

This TCR was sampled from a man aged 30 to 39 with Graves disease. This chain connects TRBV15 to TRBJ1-1; the D is unclear. Sequencing was performed on peripheral blood mononuclear cells (PBMCs), taken at new diagnosis, from a patient treated with antithyroid drugs. Here the CDR3 DNA reads TGTGCCACCATGGGTCTAATGAACACTGAAGCTTTCTTT. It specifies CATMGLMNTEAFF.